The 26 T cell receptor beta chains below come from one sample, sequenced in a study of cytomegalovirus exposure and HLA in healthy donors. The PCR made use of 60 Vbeta and 13 Jbeta primers. Libraries were prepared by immunoSEQ multiplex PCR; TCRdb keeps only in-frame clonotypes and omits some of them. The sample has 150,000 or so clones, about four fifths seen once. The source material was PBMCs. These receptors came from a woman aged 50 to 60 in good health and CMV-seropositive.

V and J are TRBV28 and TRBJ1-2, with a tentative D call TRBD1 (5 bases). Between the trimmed V and J ends, which lost 3 bases and 4 bases, there was a span of 21 bases. CDR3 length: 17 amino acids. Germline assignment: CDR1 MDHEN and CDR2 SYDVKM. CDR3 bases: TGTGCCAGCAGTTTTACGCTTGCGGGGGATCCACTCTATGGCTACACCTTC. It codes for CASSFTLAGDPLYGYTF.

The J gene is TRBJ1-1, the V gene TRBV10-3, with TRBD1 matching 9 bases. After removal of 6 bases from V and 3 bases from J, the junction contained 5 bases not matched to a gene. Germline V lookup: CDR1 ENHRY, CDR2 SYGVKD. CDR3 size: 14 residues. In nucleotides, the CDR3 is TGTGCCATCAGGAGGGGACAGGGCGACACTGAAGCTTTCTTT. Residues: CAIRRGQGDTEAFF.

On this clone: An end of the junction differs from the germline gene, which may be a read error. The CDR3 loop is CASSLTGGRETQYF. Here the CDR3 DNA reads TGTGCTAGCAGTTTAACAGGGGGCCGGGAGACCCAGTACTTC. The chain joins TRBV7-7 to TRBJ2-5, with 9 bases aligning to TRBD1. The CDR3 is 14 residues long. Per germline, CDR1 SSHAT and CDR2 FNYEAQ (reference sequence).

A single count supports this clone. The chain combines TRBV5-4 with TRBJ1-3; the match to TRBD1 covers 7 bases. J gave up 6 bases and V 4 bases, and 10 bases lay outside the gene matches. Per germline, CDR1 SGHNT and CDR2 YYREEE (reference sequence). CDR3 length: 15 residues. CDR3 nucleotides: TGTGCCAGCAGCCTTGACAGGGAACTAGCAAACACCATATATTTT. The encoded protein is CASSLDRELANTIYF.

This clone has only a few counts. The gene calls are TRBV28 and TRBJ2-7; D is possibly TRBD1 (6 bases). Between the trimmed V and J ends, which lost 8 bases and 2 bases, there was a span of 10 bases. The germline CDR1 and CDR2 sequences are MDHEN and SYDVKM. The CDR3 is 12 residues long. Here the CDR3 DNA reads TGTGCCAGCTCGAAGGGGGCCTACGAGCAGTACTTC. This encodes CASSKGAYEQYF.

The chain couples TRBV7-2 to TRBJ2-7; D unresolved. The V gene lost 3 bases and the J gene lost 2 bases, with 17 bases spanning the gap. The CDR3 has 16 residues. CDR1 is SGHTA, CDR2 FQGNSA, per germline. CDR3 region: CASSLGPYTPTYEQYF. The CDR3, as DNA: TGTGCCAGCAGCTTGGGCCCTTATACCCCTACCTACGAGCAGTACTTC.

J is TRBJ2-5 and V is TRBV11-1; perhaps TRBD1 as D (6 bases). The J call is doubtful: the DNA matches TRBJ2-7 better. CDR1 and CDR2 from the germline V gene are SGHAT and FQDESV (reference sequence). This CDR3 has 16 residues. The CDR3 is CASSLDSGTPSYEQYF. In DNA, the CDR3 is TGTGCCAGCAGCTTAGATTCCGGGACACCATCCTACGAGCAGTACTTC.

This chain links TRBV19 with TRBJ2-1; the D gene is possibly TRBD1 (5 bases). This CDR3 comprises 16 residues. V was clipped by 4 bases and J by 4 bases, with 17 bases between them. Germline CDR1 LNHDA, CDR2 SQIVND (reference sequence). CDR3 region: CASSSFLARTYNEQFF. CDR3 in DNA: TGTGCCAGTAGTAGCTTTTTGGCGCGGACATACAATGAGCAGTTCTTC.

This chain joins TRBV2 and TRBJ2-5; TRBD1 might be the D (6 bases). The germline V gene has CDR1 SNHLY and CDR2 FYNNEI. This CDR3 spans 10 amino acids. Deletions cut 6 bases from V and 9 bases from J, with 8 bases between. CDR3 DNA: TGTGCCAGCAGCAGGGGTCCCCAGTACTTC. This gives the protein CASSRGPQYF.

The V gene is TRBV29-1, the J gene TRBJ2-3, with D possibly matching TRBD1 (7 bases). The CDR3 spans 17 residues. V lost 1 base, J lost 2 bases, and 19 bases lay in between. Germline V gene lookup returns CDR1 SQVTM and CDR2 ANQGSEA. CDR3 in DNA: TGCAGCGTTGAAGTCCCCAGGGGGGCAGGGGACACAGATACGCAGTATTTT. This encodes CSVEVPRGAGDTDTQYF.

The chain carries TRBV15 and TRBJ1-1; D is perhaps TRBD1 (5 bases). The germline V and J ends were trimmed by 5 bases and 9 bases, with 16 bases remaining between them. The germline V gene has CDR1 LNHNV and CDR2 YYDKDF (reference sequence). The CDR3 spans 13 residues. DNA for the CDR3: TGTGCCACCAGCGCCCGACGGGGGTTTAAAGCTTTCTTT. Protein: CATSARRGFKAFF.

The chain uses TRBV4-3 and TRBJ1-2, with D tentatively TRBD1 (6 bases). V was pared by 4 bases and J by 6 bases, with 12 bases between. Germline lookup yields CDR1 LGHNA and CDR2 YSLEER. CDR3 size: 13 residues. The CDR3 DNA is TGCGCCAGCAGCCGAGGGACAACCAATGGCTACACCTTC. Translated: CASSRGTTNGYTF.

The chain recombines TRBV12-5 with TRBJ2-5, with 9 bases that match TRBD1. Germline CDR1 is LGHNT and CDR2 is FRNRAP. The junction had 11 bases not matched to a gene; V was cut back by 1 base and J by 5 bases. There are 17 residues in the CDR3. CDR3 nucleotide sequence: TGTGCTAGTGGTTTGGGCGTCGGGACAGGGTTTTCGGAGACCCAGTACTTC. Its translation: CASGLGVGTGFSETQYF.

The V and J genes are TRBV27 and TRBJ2-3; TRBD2 agrees at 11 bases. There are 18 residues in the CDR3. The germline gives CDR1 MNHEY, CDR2 SMNVEV (reference sequence). Unmatched junction bases numbered 13, after V lost 5 bases and J lost 3 bases. The CDR3 spells CASSPNAGTSGRTDTQYF. The CDR3 DNA follows: TGTGCCAGCAGTCCCAACGCCGGGACTAGCGGTCGGACAGATACGCAGTATTTT.

The chain has TRBV7-3 and TRBJ1-1, with D possibly being TRBD1 (6 bases). The V end lost 5 bases, the J end lost 2 bases, and 15 bases lay between the germline ends. CDR3 length: 15 amino acids. CDR1 and CDR2 (germline): SGHTA, FQGTGA. CDR3 in DNA: TGTGCCAGCAGCCGCAGGGGACCTACTAACACTGAAGCTTTCTTT. The encoded protein is CASSRRGPTNTEAFF.

The V call is TRBV5-6, the J call TRBJ1-2; maybe TRBD1 (5 bases). Trimming removed 7 bases from V and 4 bases from J, with 17 bases in between. This CDR3 is built from 14 residues. The germline V gene has CDR1 SGHDT and CDR2 YYEEEE. The CDR3 nucleotides read TGTGCCAGCGAGATGGGGGGATCGGGCTATGGCTACACCTTC. Its translation: CASEMGGSGYGYTF.

This rearrangement joins TRBV5-1 to TRBJ2-7, with 9 positions matching TRBD1. The germline V gene encodes CDR1 SGHRS and CDR2 YFSETQ. There are 15 residues in the CDR3. Trimming took 4 bases from V and 1 from J; bases not matched to a gene: 6. The CDR3 region is CASSGTGMRSYEQYF. CDR3 sequence (DNA): TGCGCCAGCAGCGGGACAGGGATGAGGTCCTACGAGCAGTACTTC.

For this clone: This likely comes from a read error, as the CDR3 has no conserved phenylalanine or tryptophan at its end. CDR3 nucleotide sequence: TGCACCAGCAGCGCGGGCTGGGATCAGCCCCAGCATCTT. Protein: CTSSAGWDQPQHL. V and J are TRBV5-1 and TRBJ1-5, with D unresolved. The CDR3 is 13 amino acids. Germline V lookup: CDR1 SGHRS, CDR2 YFSETQ.

The genes are TRBV6-4 and TRBJ2-7, with TRBD2 matching 12 bases. Germline CDR1 reads MRHNA; CDR2 reads SNTAGT. The CDR3 is 18 amino acids. Trimming cost V 0 bases and J 0 bases; bases outside gene matches: 6. CDR3 DNA sequence: TGTGCCAGCAGTGACTCCGGACTAGCGGGAACGAGCTCCTACGAGCAGTACTTC. Translation gives CASSDSGLAGTSSYEQYF.

CDR3 loop: CASSFATRGYTDTQYF. CDR3 sequence (DNA): TGTGCCAGCAGTTTCGCCACACGGGGGTACACAGATACGCAGTATTTT. This sequence joins TRBV28 and TRBJ2-3; D is possibly TRBD2 (6 bases). The CDR3 has 16 residues. V was cut by 3 bases and J by 2 bases, with 15 bases left in between. CDR1 and CDR2 (germline): MDHEN, SYDVKM.

The chain couples TRBV27 to TRBJ1-5; 8 positions agree with TRBD1. Trimming at V came to 8 bases and at J to 6 bases, leaving 12 bases not matched to a gene. The CDR3 length is 15 residues. CDR1 is MNHEY, CDR2 SMNVEV, per germline (reference sequence). The CDR3 region is CASRLRQGFSQPQHF. The CDR3 DNA follows: TGTGCCAGCCGGCTACGACAGGGGTTCTCTCAGCCCCAGCATTTT.

V and J are TRBV6-5 and TRBJ2-7; no firm D call. The ends were cut back, 7 bases at V and 3 bases at J, with 10 bases in the middle. The CDR3 runs to 12 residues. Germline V gene lookup returns CDR1 MNHEY and CDR2 SVGAGI. The CDR3 here is CASMARNYEQYF. The CDR3 nucleotides are TGTGCCAGCATGGCCAGAAACTACGAGCAGTACTTC.

This clone was detected a few times. The chain is built from TRBV19 and TRBJ2-1; 11 bases align to TRBD2. V gave up 10 bases and J gave up 8 bases; unmatched junction bases: 7. This CDR3 region has 13 residues. The germline gives CDR1 LNHDA, CDR2 SQIVND (reference sequence). The CDR3 spells CATKTSGNHEQFF. The CDR3 DNA sequence: TGTGCCACTAAGACTAGCGGGAACCATGAGCAGTTCTTC.

This clone was detected a few times. This chain uses TRBV6-6 with TRBJ1-3, with 7 bases fitting TRBD1. This CDR3 spans 14 amino acids. Germline trimming cut 6 bases from V and 2 bases from J; bases unmatched to any gene: 4. CDR1 and CDR2 from the germline V gene are MNHNY and SVGAGI (reference sequence). CDR3 region: CASRETGTGNTIYF. CDR3 bases: TGTGCCAGCAGGGAGACAGGGACTGGAAACACCATATATTTT.

This clone occurred a few times. This sequence joins TRBV13 and TRBJ2-1; TRBD1 matches 7 bases. Looked up from germline, CDR1 is PRHDT and CDR2 is FYEKMQ (reference sequence). V gave up 5 bases and J gave up 3 bases; unmatched junction bases: 7. This CDR3 is built from 15 residues. CDR3 coding DNA: TGTGCCAGCAGCCGTCGACAGGGAATCTACAATGAGCAGTTCTTC. This codes for CASSRRQGIYNEQFF.

The chain employs TRBV7-2 and TRBJ2-1; D is possibly TRBD1 (6 bases). This CDR3 has 17 amino acids. V lost 2 bases and J lost 0, with 14 bases in between. Germline V gene lookup returns CDR1 SGHTA and CDR2 FQGNSA. The DNA for the CDR3 is TGTGCCAGCAGCTTAATAGGGGTAGGGGGCTCCTACAATGAGCAGTTCTTC. Translated: CASSLIGVGGSYNEQFF.